This T cell receptor (beta chain) was profiled in a study of control samples from healthy donors and cancer patients. Data came from immunoSEQ multiplex PCR; TCRdb stores just in-frame clones and leaves some out. The sample has about 160,000 clones, approximately 96% seen once. The specimen was blood. This receptor was taken from a middle-aged woman in good health.

CDR3 residues: CASSLEARGEKLFF. Written as DNA, the CDR3 is TGCGCCAGCAGCTTGGAGGCTCGTGGCGAAAAACTGTTTTTT. The chain carries TRBV5-1 and TRBJ1-4; D is ambiguous. V lost 0 bases and J 8 bases, leaving 11 bases between the germline ends. The CDR3 runs 14 residues. The germline V gene encodes CDR1 SGHRS and CDR2 YFSETQ.